One and the same sample provided the 25 T cell receptor beta chains below, sequenced in a study of blood T cell repertoires in COVID-19. TCRdb keeps only in-frame clones here, not all; method: immunoSEQ multiplex PCR. The sample holds about 98,000 clones, about four fifths seen once. The sample was peripheral blood. The origin of the receptors is a man of 80 years or more with acute or convalescent COVID-19.

This chain connects TRBV9 to TRBJ1-4; D not resolved. Trimming shortened V by 1 base and J by 7 bases, and 11 bases separated the two germline ends. This CDR3 is built from 14 residues. In germline, CDR1 is SGDLS, CDR2 YYNGEE. DNA of the CDR3: TGTGCCAGCAGCGTAACTGGACGGGGTGAAAAACTGTTTTTT. Its translation: CASSVTGRGEKLFF.

The chain employs TRBV5-1 and TRBJ1-4, with 8 bases that match TRBD1. The V and J ends lost 5 bases and 4 bases, in that order; junction bases with no gene match: 1. This CDR3 has 13 amino acids. The germline gives CDR1 SGHRS, CDR2 YFSETQ. The CDR3 loop is CASRDRVNEKLFF. CDR3 nucleotides: TGCGCCAGCAGGGACAGGGTTAATGAAAAACTGTTTTTT. Filled out from reference TRBV5-1 and TRBJ1-4, the complete variable domain reads KAGVTQTPRYLIKTRGQQVTLSCSPISGHRSVSWYQQTPGQGLQFLFEYFSETQRNKGNFPGRFSGRQFSNSRSEMNVSTLELGDSALYLCASRDRVNEKLFFGSGTQLSVL.

V and J are TRBV7-8 and TRBJ2-2; TRBD1 matches at 7 bases. CDR3 length equals 15 residues. Looked up from germline, CDR1 is SGHVS and CDR2 is FQNEAQ. Unmatched junction bases numbered 4, after V lost 4 bases and J lost 2 bases. The CDR3 reads CASSSRDSNTGELFF. The DNA of the CDR3 is TGTGCCAGCAGCTCCCGGGACAGTAACACCGGGGAGCTGTTTTTT. The whole variable domain, remainder taken from reference TRBV7-8 and TRBJ2-2, is GAGVSQSPRYKVAKRGQDVALRCDPISGHVSLFWYQQALGQGPEFLTYFQNEAQLDKSGLPSDRFFAERPEGSVSTLKIQRTQQEDSAVYLCASSSRDSNTGELFFGEGSRLTVL.

This sequence joins TRBV11-2 and TRBJ2-3; 7 positions agree with TRBD1. This CDR3 comprises 15 residues. The junction had 3 bases not matched to a gene; V was cut back by 1 base and J by 2 bases. The V gene's germline CDR1 is SGHAT and CDR2 FQNNGV. Here the CDR3 DNA reads TGTGCCAGCAGCTTAGTGGGACAGCACACAGATACGCAGTATTTT. It is translated as CASSLVGQHTDTQYF.

The V gene is TRBV5-1, the J gene TRBJ1-2, with D possibly TRBD1 on 5 matching bases. Germline CDR1 is SGHRS and CDR2 is YFSETQ. Trimming shortened V by 4 bases and J by 5 bases, and 12 bases separated the two germline ends. The CDR3 runs 13 residues. In DNA form, the CDR3 reads TGCGCCAGCAGCCTTGACAGTCTATATGGCTACACCTTC. Translated, it gives CASSLDSLYGYTF.

The rearrangement links TRBV7-6 to TRBJ2-5, with 8 bases that match TRBD1. The junction had 1 base not matched to a gene; V was cut back by 0 bases and J by 1 base. The length of the CDR3 is 15 residues. From germline, CDR1 is SGHVS and CDR2 FNYEAQ. The CDR3 bases are TGTGCCAGCAGCTTAGCTGGGACAGGCCAAGAGACCCAGTACTTC. This sequence encodes CASSLAGTGQETQYF. Supplemented by reference TRBV7-6 and TRBJ2-5, the full variable domain reads GAGVSQSPRYKVTKRGQDVALRCDPISGHVSLYWYRQALGQGPEFLTYFNYEAQQDKSGLPNDRFSAERPEGSISTLTIQRTEQRDSAMYRCASSLAGTGQETQYFGPGTRLLVL.

This chain joins TRBV12-3 or TRBV12-4 and TRBJ1-2; D might be TRBD1 (6 bases). The CDR3 is 12 residues long. V dropped 1 base and J dropped 14 bases, with 14 bases sitting between them. CDR3 nucleotide sequence: TGTGCCAGCAGTTTAGGGCTAGCTGACAGGACCTTC. It encodes CASSLGLADRTF.

This chain links TRBV14 with TRBJ2-2; D remains unclear. The CDR3 extends over 16 amino acids. V was shortened by 4 bases and J by 4 bases, with 16 bases between the two germline ends. CDR1 and CDR2 (germline): SGHDN, FVKESK. CDR3 nucleotides: TGTGCCAGCAGCCCGTCTAGATTGACGGGCACCGGGGAGCTGTTTTTT. It specifies CASSPSRLTGTGELFF.

The gene calls are TRBV5-1 and TRBJ2-5, with 10 bases that match TRBD2. Germline V gene sequence: CDR1 SGHRS, CDR2 YFSETQ. The J segment lost 5 bases and the V segment lost 2 bases, leaving 9 bases of the junction unmatched. CDR3 length: 16 residues. The CDR3 DNA reads TGCGCCAGCAGCTTAACCCTTAGCGGGGGGACGGAGACCCAGTACTTC. Amino acid sequence: CASSLTLSGGTETQYF.

This chain uses TRBV7-9 with TRBJ2-7; possible D gene TRBD2, 5 bases. The CDR3 is 14 amino acids. Trimming pared 4 bases from V and 7 bases from J, leaving 17 bases between. Germline V gives CDR1 SEHNR, CDR2 FQNEAQ (reference sequence). In DNA, the CDR3 is TGTGCCAGCAGCTCTACGGGATCTCTGAGGGAGCAGTACTTC. This codes for CASSSTGSLREQYF.

The V and J genes are TRBV28 and TRBJ1-3; maybe TRBD1 (5 bases). The V gene's germline CDR1 is MDHEN and CDR2 SYDVKM. Trimming shortened V by 7 bases and J by 2 bases, and 6 bases separated the two germline ends. CDR3 length: 12 residues. This CDR3 is CASMTAGNTIYF. Written as DNA, the CDR3 is TGTGCCAGCATGACAGCTGGAAACACCATATATTTT.

The chain employs TRBV16 and TRBJ1-6; D unresolved. This CDR3 is built from 18 residues. V lost 4 bases and J lost 0, with 16 bases in between. Germline assignment: CDR1 KGHSY and CDR2 FQNENV. The CDR3 loop is CASSRAAGASSYNSPLHF. Written as DNA, the CDR3 is TGTGCCAGCAGCCGGGCCGCCGGCGCCAGCTCCTATAATTCACCCCTCCACTTT.

This rearrangement joins TRBV7-2 to TRBJ2-7; weak D call: TRBD1 (6 bases). The CDR3 loop spans 15 amino acids. The germline V gene has CDR1 SGHTA and CDR2 FQGNSA. Trimming shortened V by 0 bases and J by 5 bases, and 14 bases separated the two germline ends. CDR3 in DNA: TGTGCCAGCAGCTTAGCACCCAGGACAGCAAACGAGCAGTACTTC. Translating gives CASSLAPRTANEQYF. The variable domain in full, completed from reference TRBV7-2 and TRBJ2-7, reads GAGVSQSPSNKVTEKGKDVELRCDPISGHTALYWYRQSLGQGLEFLIYFQGNSAPDKSGLPSDRFSAERTGGSVSTLTIQRTQQEDSAVYLCASSLAPRTANEQYFGPGTRLTVT.

J is TRBJ2-2 and V is TRBV7-9, with D perhaps matching TRBD2 (5 bases). The V end lost 6 bases, the J end lost 7 bases, and 12 bases lay between the germline ends. From germline, CDR1 is SEHNR and CDR2 FQNEAQ (reference sequence). This CDR3 has 13 amino acids. CDR3 sequence reads: CASSSSAGGELFF. The DNA for the CDR3 is TGTGCCAGCAGTTCCTCGGCGGGCGGGGAGCTGTTTTTT.

The rearrangement links TRBV12-3 or TRBV12-4 to TRBJ2-2; maybe TRBD1 (6 bases). CDR3 size: 13 residues. V lost 4 bases and J lost 5, with 8 bases in between. CDR3 in DNA: TGTGCCAGCAGTTCCGACAGGACCGGGGAGCTGTTTTTT. Translation gives CASSSDRTGELFF.

This clone was recorded a few times. The chain joins TRBV7-8 to TRBJ1-5; no definite D call. Trimming pared 5 bases from V and 3 bases from J, leaving 14 bases between. The CDR3 loop spans 15 amino acids. In germline, CDR1 is SGHVS, CDR2 FQNEAQ. The CDR3: CASSRFRDPNQPQHF. The CDR3 coding sequence is TGTGCCAGCAGCCGATTCCGGGATCCCAATCAGCCCCAGCATTTT.

The chain employs TRBV19 and TRBJ2-7, with D maybe TRBD2 (6 bases). Trimming stripped 3 bases from V and 5 bases from J, with 23 bases between. The CDR3 extends over 17 amino acids. Germline CDR1 reads LNHDA; CDR2 reads SQIVND (reference sequence). CDR3 region: CASSIGVERRAGHEQYF. The CDR3 DNA reads TGTGCCAGTAGTATTGGGGTCGAGCGGAGGGCGGGTCACGAGCAGTACTTC. Complete variable domain (other parts from reference TRBV19 and TRBJ2-7): DGGITQSPKYLFRKEGQNVTLSCEQNLNHDAMYWYRQDPGQGLRLIYYSQIVNDFQKGDIAEGYSVSREKKESFPLTVTSAQKNPTAFYLCASSIGVERRAGHEQYFGPGTRLTVT.

This chain links TRBV7-2 with TRBJ1-1; no clear D. The CDR3 length is 12 residues. Germline V gene sequence: CDR1 SGHTA, CDR2 FQGNSA. V was trimmed by 5 bases and J by 11 bases, leaving 15 bases between them. Written as DNA, the CDR3 is TGTGCCAGCAGCCCAGGACTAGGGAAGGCTTTCTTT. As protein: CASSPGLGKAFF.

The V gene is TRBV28, the J gene TRBJ1-1; 11 bases align to TRBD1. This CDR3 comprises 14 residues. Germline lookup yields CDR1 MDHEN and CDR2 SYDVKM. V trimming: 6 bases; J trimming: 4 bases; junction bases outside the gene matches: 4. This CDR3 reads CASSLGQGVTEAFF. CDR3 nucleotide sequence: TGTGCCAGCAGCCTGGGACAGGGGGTCACTGAAGCTTTCTTT. The variable domain in full, with the rest retrieved from reference TRBV28 and TRBJ1-1, is DVKVTQSSRYLVKRTGEKVFLECVQDMDHENMFWYRQDPGLGLRLIYFSYDVKMKEKGDIPEGYSVSREKKERFSLILESASTNQTSMYLCASSLGQGVTEAFFGQGTRLTVV.

The genes are TRBV10-2 and TRBJ2-3, with 11 bases fitting TRBD2. CDR3 length: 14 residues. The ends lost 8 bases at V and 4 bases at J; junction bases unmatched: 5. The germline V gene has CDR1 WSHSY and CDR2 SAAADI. The CDR3 loop reads CASGTSGRSDTQYF. The CDR3 DNA reads as TGCGCCAGCGGAACTAGCGGGAGATCAGATACGCAGTATTTT.

V gene TRBV30 combines with J gene TRBJ1-5; D not resolved. The CDR3 consists of 20 residues. Trimming stripped 0 bases from V and 9 bases from J, with 33 bases between. The germline CDR1 and CDR2 sequences are GTSNPN and SVGIG (reference sequence). The DNA for the CDR3 is TGTGCCTGGAGTGTACTTCGAGCGGCCCGCGACGGCCCGGCGGTCTCGCCCCAGCATTTT. Its protein product is CAWSVLRAARDGPAVSPQHF.

This clone was detected only a few times. V and J are TRBV5-6 and TRBJ2-3; TRBD2 aligns across 14 bases. CDR3 size: 19 residues. Germline loops: CDR1 SGHDT, CDR2 YYEEEE. The ends lost 0 bases at V and 0 bases at J; junction bases unmatched: 6. The CDR3 DNA follows: TGTGCCAGCAGCTTGGATGGGACTAGCGGGAGTAACAGCACAGATACGCAGTATTTT. Its translation: CASSLDGTSGSNSTDTQYF.

This clone was counted only a few times. The rearrangement joins TRBV4-1 to TRBJ2-3; no clear D. Per the germline V gene, CDR1 is MGHRA and CDR2 is YSYEKL. The CDR3 has 12 residues. Trimming took 6 bases from V and 4 from J, leaving 8 bases between them. The CDR3 region is CASSESPDTQYF. As DNA, the CDR3 is TGCGCCAGCAGTGAGAGCCCAGATACGCAGTATTTT.

V usage is TRBV27 and J usage is TRBJ1-2, with D perhaps matching TRBD1 (5 bases). The CDR3 consists of 13 residues. CDR1 and CDR2 from the germline V gene are MNHEY and SMNVEV (reference sequence). V lost 8 bases and J lost 8, with 18 bases in between. DNA of the CDR3: TGTGCCAGCTCCCCTTGGAGGGGATCGGGCTACACCTTC. Residues: CASSPWRGSGYTF.

The chain is built from TRBV6-2 or TRBV6-3 and TRBJ1-1; 7 nucleotides line up with TRBD1. The germline V gene encodes CDR1 MNHEY and CDR2 SVGEGT. V gave up 4 bases and J gave up 6 bases; unmatched junction bases: 14. The CDR3 consists of 16 residues. CDR3: CASSSDRVGGNPEAFF. CDR3 nucleotides: TGTGCCAGCAGTTCCGACAGGGTAGGAGGTAATCCTGAAGCTTTCTTT.